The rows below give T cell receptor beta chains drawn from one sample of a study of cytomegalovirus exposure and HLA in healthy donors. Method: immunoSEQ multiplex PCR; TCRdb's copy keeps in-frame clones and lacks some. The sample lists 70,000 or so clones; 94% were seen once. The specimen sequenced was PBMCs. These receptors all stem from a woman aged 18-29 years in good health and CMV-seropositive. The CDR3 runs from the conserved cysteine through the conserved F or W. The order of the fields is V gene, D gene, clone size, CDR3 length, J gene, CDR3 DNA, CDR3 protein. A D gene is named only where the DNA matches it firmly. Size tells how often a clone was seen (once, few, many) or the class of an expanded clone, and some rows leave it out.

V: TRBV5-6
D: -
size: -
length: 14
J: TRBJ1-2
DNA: TGTGCCAGCAGTCCCGGGACAACTAACTATGGCTACACCTTC
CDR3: CASSPGTTNYGYTF

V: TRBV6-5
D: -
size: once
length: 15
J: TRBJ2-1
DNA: TGTGCCAGCAGCTCCCCAGGGGAAACGGGCCAGAGATCGTTCTTC
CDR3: CASSSPGETGQRSFF

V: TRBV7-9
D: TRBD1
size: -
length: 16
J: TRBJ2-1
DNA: TGTGCCAGCAGCTTAGCCGCGACAGGGGTCCTGAATGAGCAGTTCTTC
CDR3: CASSLAATGVLNEQFF

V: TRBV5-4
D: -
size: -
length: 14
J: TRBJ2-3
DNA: TGTGCCAGCAGATACGGGGAGGGCACAGATACGCAGTATTTT
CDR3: CASRYGEGTDTQYF

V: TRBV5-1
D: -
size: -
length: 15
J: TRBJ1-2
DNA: TGCGCCAGCTCGGGGGAACAGGGAGGGGACTATGGCTACACCTTC
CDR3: CASSGEQGGDYGYTF

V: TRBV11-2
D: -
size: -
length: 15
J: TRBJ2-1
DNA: TGTGCCAGCAGCTCCTCTATGGCGGGAAACAATGAGCAGTTCTTC
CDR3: CASSSSMAGNNEQFF

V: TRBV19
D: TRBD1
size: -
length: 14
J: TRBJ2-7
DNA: TGTGCCAGTAGCCCGGACAGGTTCTCCTACGAGCAGTACTTC
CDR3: CASSPDRFSYEQYF

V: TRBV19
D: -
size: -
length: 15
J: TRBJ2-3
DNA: TGTGCCAGTAGTACGGGGGGCTTTCTCGGAGATACGCAGTATTTT
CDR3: CASSTGGFLGDTQYF

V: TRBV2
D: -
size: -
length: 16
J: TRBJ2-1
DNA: TGTGCCAGCAATAAACGACTCGGGGGCTCCTACAATGAGCAGTTCTTC
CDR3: CASNKRLGGSYNEQFF

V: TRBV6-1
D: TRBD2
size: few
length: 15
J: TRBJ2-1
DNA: TGTGCCAGTGGGGGGGCGGGAGGATCCTACAATGAGCAGTTCTTC
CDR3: CASGGAGGSYNEQFF

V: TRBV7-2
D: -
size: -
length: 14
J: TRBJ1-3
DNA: TGTGCCAGCAGCTTCGGAGGGCCTGGAAACACCATATATTTT
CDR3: CASSFGGPGNTIYF

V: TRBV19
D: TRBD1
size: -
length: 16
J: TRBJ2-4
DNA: TGTGCCAGTAGTTTCCAGAAGGCGGACAGGGGAAACATTCAGTACTTC
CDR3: CASSFQKADRGNIQYF

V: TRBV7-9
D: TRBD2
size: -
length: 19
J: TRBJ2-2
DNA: TGTGCCAGCGACCTAGGGCCCGTTTCCGGGACTAGCGTCGACGGGGAGCTGTTTTTT
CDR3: CASDLGPVSGTSVDGELFF

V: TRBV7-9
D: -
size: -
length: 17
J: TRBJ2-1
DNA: TGTGCCAGCAGCTTAGAATTCGGGGGACAGTCCTACAATGAGCAGTTCTTC
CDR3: CASSLEFGGQSYNEQFF

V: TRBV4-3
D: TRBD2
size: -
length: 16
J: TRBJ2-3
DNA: TGCGCCAGCAGCCAAGGGGCTAGCGGGGGGGCAGATACGCAGTATTTT
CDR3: CASSQGASGGADTQYF